Listed below are T cell receptor beta chains from one sample, sequenced in a study of blood T cell repertoires in COVID-19. The protocol was immunoSEQ multiplex PCR, while the TCRdb copy is restricted to in-frame clones and leaves out a portion. In the table there are under 200,000 clones, 80% to 90% of which are singletons. The material sequenced was peripheral blood. Receptor source: a man in his 60s with acute or convalescent COVID-19. Each CDR3 is given with its conserved first and last residue. The D gene is left open where the match is weak. Not all rows give a size; the values are once, few, many and, for expanded clones, a class.

.,TRBJ2-3,TRBV3-1/TRBV3-2,TRBD2,CASSLNGRERTDTQYF,TGTGCCAGCAGCCTTAACGGGCGGGAGCGGACAGATACGCAGTATTTT
.,TRBJ1-1,TRBV19,TRBD1,CASSIGTGGGEAFF,TGTGCCAGTAGTATAGGGACAGGGGGCGGTGAAGCTTTCTTT
.,TRBJ1-4,TRBV24-1,.,CATSDLRPLRGEKLFF,TGTGCCACCAGTGATCTGAGACCCCTGAGAGGCGAAAAACTGTTTTTT
.,TRBJ2-2,TRBV9,TRBD2,CASSVVASGRKTGELFF,TGTGCCAGCAGCGTAGTGGCTAGCGGGAGAAAAACCGGGGAGCTGTTTTTT
.,TRBJ2-3,TRBV27,TRBD2,CASSLFISGSTVTDTQYF,TGTGCCAGCAGTTTATTCATTAGCGGGAGCACGGTCACAGATACGCAGTATTTT
.,TRBJ2-1,TRBV7-2,.,CASSLVASSYNEQFF,TGTGCCAGCAGCTTAGTAGCCTCTTCCTACAATGAGCAGTTCTTC
.,TRBJ1-1,TRBV12-3/TRBV12-4,TRBD1,CASSFGQGGEAFF,TGTGCCAGCAGTTTCGGACAGGGAGGCGAAGCTTTCTTT
.,TRBJ1-2,TRBV5-1,.,CASRDTTGPLYGYTF,TGCGCCAGCAGGGATACGACAGGTCCGCTCTATGGCTACACCTTC
.,TRBJ1-5,TRBV28,TRBD1,CASSLRGQGDQPQHF,TGTGCCAGCAGTTTACGGGGACAGGGAGATCAGCCCCAGCATTTT
few,TRBJ2-2,TRBV28,.,CASSLTSGVPGELFF,TGTGCCAGCAGTTTAACATCGGGAGTACCCGGGGAGCTGTTTTTT
.,TRBJ1-1,TRBV5-4,.,CASSRRDTANTEAFF,TGTGCCAGCAGTCGTAGGGACACGGCGAACACTGAAGCTTTCTTT
few,TRBJ2-2,TRBV3-1/TRBV3-2,.,CASSQAWTGLFF,TGTGCCAGCAGCCAAGCCTGGACTGGGCTGTTTTTT
.,TRBJ2-5,TRBV10-3,.,CAISVRDGETQYF,TGTGCCATCAGTGTACGGGATGGAGAGACCCAGTACTTC
.,TRBJ1-5,TRBV7-9,.,CASSLAGSGNQPQHF,TGTGCCAGCAGCTTAGCCGGATCAGGGAATCAGCCCCAGCATTTT
.,TRBJ1-6,TRBV4-2,.,CASSPDPSGYNSPLHF,TGTGCCAGCAGCCCAGACCCATCCGGTTATAATTCACCCCTCCACTTT
.,TRBJ2-1,TRBV19,.,CASSIDGGHLGGQFF,TGTGCCAGTAGTATAGATGGAGGACACCTCGGGGGGCAGTTCTTC
.,TRBJ2-1,TRBV18,.,CASSAQVGGEQFF,TGTGCCAGCTCAGCGCAGGTTGGAGGTGAGCAGTTCTTC
once,TRBJ1-5,TRBV2,TRBD1,CASRDRENQPQHF,TGTGCCAGCAGGGACAGGGAAAATCAGCCCCAGCATTTT
.,TRBJ1-6,TRBV2,TRBD1,CASSERTGVSPLHF,TGTGCCAGCAGTGAAAGGACAGGGGTTTCACCCCTCCACTTT
.,TRBJ1-2,TRBV4-2,.,CASSQVGNHGGYTF,TGTGCCAGCAGCCAAGTAGGAAATCACGGGGGCTACACCTTC
.,TRBJ2-1,TRBV29-1,TRBD2,CSVEASGNDEQFF,TGCAGCGTTGAGGCTAGCGGGAACGATGAGCAGTTCTTC
.,TRBJ2-2,TRBV28,.,CASRPQGGGWTGELFF,TGTGCCAGCAGACCACAGGGAGGGGGATGGACCGGGGAGCTGTTTTTT
.,TRBJ2-3,TRBV27,.,CASSDYPDTQYF,TGTGCCAGCAGCGACTACCCAGATACGCAGTATTTT
.,TRBJ2-3,TRBV5-4,TRBD2,CASSLREGRDTQYF,TGTGCCAGCAGCTTACGGGAGGGCCGGGATACGCAGTATTTT
.,TRBJ1-2,TRBV10-3,TRBD1,CAIRHGTDDGYTF,TGTGCCATCAGACACGGGACAGACGACGGCTACACCTTC
.,TRBJ2-5,TRBV7-9,TRBD2,CASSPGLAGGETQYF,TGTGCCAGCAGCCCGGGACTAGCGGGAGGAGAGACCCAGTACTTC